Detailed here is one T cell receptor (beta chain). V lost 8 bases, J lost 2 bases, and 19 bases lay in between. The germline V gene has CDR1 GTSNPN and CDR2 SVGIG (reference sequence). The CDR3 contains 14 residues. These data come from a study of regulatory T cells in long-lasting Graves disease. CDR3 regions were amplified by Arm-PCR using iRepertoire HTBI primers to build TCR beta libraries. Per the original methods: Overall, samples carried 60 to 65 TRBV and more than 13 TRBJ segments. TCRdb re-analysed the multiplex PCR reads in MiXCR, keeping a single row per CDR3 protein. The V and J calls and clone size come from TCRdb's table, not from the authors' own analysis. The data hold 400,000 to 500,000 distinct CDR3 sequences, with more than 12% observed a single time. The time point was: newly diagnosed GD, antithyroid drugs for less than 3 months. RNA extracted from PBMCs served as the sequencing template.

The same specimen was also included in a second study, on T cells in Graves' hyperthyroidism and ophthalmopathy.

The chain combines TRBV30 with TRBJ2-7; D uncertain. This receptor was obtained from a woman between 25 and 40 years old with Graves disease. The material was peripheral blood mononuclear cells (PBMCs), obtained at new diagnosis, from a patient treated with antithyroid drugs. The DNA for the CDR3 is TGTGCCAGCACCTTGCCCGGGCAGACCTACGAGCAGTACTTC. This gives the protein CASTLPGQTYEQYF. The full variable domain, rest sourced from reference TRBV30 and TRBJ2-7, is SQTIHQWPATLVQPVGSPLSLECTVEGTSNPNLYWYRQAAGRGLQLLFYSVGIGQISSEVPQNLSASRPQDRQFILSSKKLLLSDSGFYLCASTLPGQTYEQYFGPGTRLTVT.